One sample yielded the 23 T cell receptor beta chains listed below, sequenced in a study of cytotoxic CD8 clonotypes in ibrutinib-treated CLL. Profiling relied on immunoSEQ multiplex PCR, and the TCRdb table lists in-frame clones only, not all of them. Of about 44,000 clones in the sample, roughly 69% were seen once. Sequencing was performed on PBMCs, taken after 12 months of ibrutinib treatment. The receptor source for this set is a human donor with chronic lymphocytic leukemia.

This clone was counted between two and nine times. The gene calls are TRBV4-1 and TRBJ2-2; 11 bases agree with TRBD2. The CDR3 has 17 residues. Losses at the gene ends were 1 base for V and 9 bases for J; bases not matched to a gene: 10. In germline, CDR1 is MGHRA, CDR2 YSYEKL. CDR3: CASSQVGTSGAPRELFF. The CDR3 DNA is TGCGCCAGCAGCCAAGTGGGGACTAGCGGAGCCCCCCGGGAGCTGTTTTTT.

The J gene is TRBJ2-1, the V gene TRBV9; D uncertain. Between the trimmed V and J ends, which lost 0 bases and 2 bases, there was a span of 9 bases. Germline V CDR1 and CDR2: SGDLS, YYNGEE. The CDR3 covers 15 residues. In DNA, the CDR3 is TGTGCCAGCAGCGTAGGGTTAAACCCCTACAATGAGCAGTTCTTC. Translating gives CASSVGLNPYNEQFF.

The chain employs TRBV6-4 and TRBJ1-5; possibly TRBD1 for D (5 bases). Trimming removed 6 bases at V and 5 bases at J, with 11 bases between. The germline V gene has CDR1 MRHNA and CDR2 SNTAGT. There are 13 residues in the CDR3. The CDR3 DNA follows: TGTGCCAGCAGCCTGACAGAGGATCAGCCCCAGCATTTT. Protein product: CASSLTEDQPQHF.

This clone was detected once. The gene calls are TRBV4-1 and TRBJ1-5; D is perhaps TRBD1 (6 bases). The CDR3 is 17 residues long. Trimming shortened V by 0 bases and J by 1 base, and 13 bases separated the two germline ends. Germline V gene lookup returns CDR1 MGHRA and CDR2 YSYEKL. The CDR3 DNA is TGCGCCAGCAGCCAAGACCCACAGGGTTTGAGCAATCAGCCCCAGCATTTT. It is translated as CASSQDPQGLSNQPQHF.

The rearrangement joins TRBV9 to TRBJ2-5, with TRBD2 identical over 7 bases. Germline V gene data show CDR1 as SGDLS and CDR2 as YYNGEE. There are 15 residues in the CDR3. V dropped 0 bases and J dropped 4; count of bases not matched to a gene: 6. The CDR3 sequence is CASSVDAGEGETQYF. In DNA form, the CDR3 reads TGTGCCAGCAGCGTAGATGCTGGGGAGGGAGAGACCCAGTACTTC.

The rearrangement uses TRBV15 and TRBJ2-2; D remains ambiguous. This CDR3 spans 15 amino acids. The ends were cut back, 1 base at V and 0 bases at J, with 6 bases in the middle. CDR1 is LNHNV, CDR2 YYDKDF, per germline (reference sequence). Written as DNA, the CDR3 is TGTGCCACCAGCAGAGTTCTGTCGAACACCGGGGAGCTGTTTTTT. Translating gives CATSRVLSNTGELFF.

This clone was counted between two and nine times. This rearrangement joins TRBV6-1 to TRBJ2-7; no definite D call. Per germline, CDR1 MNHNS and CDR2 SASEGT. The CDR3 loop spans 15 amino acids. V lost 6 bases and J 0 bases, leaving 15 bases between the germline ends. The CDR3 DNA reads TGTGCCAGCAGAAAGGAATTTGGGGACTCCTACGAGCAGTACTTC. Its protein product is CASRKEFGDSYEQYF.

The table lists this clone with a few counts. DNA for the CDR3: TGTGCCAGCAGCTTGGGACTAGCGGAGTGGTACCAAGAGACCCAGTACTTC. Translation gives CASSLGLAEWYQETQYF. The chain uses TRBV5-6 and TRBJ2-5, with 9 bases aligning to TRBD2. J gave up 0 bases and V 0 bases, and 6 bases lay outside the gene matches. The CDR3 covers 17 residues. Germline CDR1 and CDR2: SGHDT and YYEEEE.

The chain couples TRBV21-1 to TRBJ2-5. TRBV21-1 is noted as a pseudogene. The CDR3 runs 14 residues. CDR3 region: CASSNVAEQETQYF. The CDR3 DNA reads TGTGCCAGCAGCAACGTGGCAGAGCAAGAGACCCAGTACTTC.

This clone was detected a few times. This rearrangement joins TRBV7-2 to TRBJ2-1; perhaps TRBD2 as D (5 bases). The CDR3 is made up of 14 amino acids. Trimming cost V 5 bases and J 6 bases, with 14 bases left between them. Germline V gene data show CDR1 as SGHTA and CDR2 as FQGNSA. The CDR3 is CASSPWTQSNEQFF. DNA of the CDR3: TGTGCCAGCAGCCCCTGGACTCAGTCCAATGAGCAGTTCTTC. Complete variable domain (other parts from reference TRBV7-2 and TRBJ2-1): GAGVSQSPSNKVTEKGKDVELRCDPISGHTALYWYRQSLGQGLEFLIYFQGNSAPDKSGLPSDRFSAERTGGSVSTLTIQRTQQEDSAVYLCASSPWTQSNEQFFGPGTRLTVL.

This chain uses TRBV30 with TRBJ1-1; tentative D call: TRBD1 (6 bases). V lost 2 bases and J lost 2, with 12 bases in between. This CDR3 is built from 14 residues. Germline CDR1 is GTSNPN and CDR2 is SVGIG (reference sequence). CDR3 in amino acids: CAWSRLDRNTEAFF. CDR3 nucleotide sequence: TGTGCCTGGAGTAGATTGGACAGAAACACTGAAGCTTTCTTT.

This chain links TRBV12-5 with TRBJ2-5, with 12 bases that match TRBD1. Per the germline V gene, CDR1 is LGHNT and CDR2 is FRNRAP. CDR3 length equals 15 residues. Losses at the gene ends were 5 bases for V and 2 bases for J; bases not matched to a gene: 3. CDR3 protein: CASGGDRGRQETQYF. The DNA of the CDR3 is TGTGCTAGTGGTGGGGACAGGGGGCGGCAAGAGACCCAGTACTTC.

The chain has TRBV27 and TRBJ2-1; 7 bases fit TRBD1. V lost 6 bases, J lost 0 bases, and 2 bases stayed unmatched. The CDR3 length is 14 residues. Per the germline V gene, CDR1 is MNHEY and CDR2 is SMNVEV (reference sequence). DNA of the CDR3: TGTGCCAGCAGGGGACAGAGCTCCTACAATGAGCAGTTCTTC. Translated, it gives CASRGQSSYNEQFF.

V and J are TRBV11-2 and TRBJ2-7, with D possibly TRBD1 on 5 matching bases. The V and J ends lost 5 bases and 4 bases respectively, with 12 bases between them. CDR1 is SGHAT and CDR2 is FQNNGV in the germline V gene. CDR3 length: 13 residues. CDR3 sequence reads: CASSNRIVYEQYF. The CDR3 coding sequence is TGTGCCAGCAGCAACAGGATCGTTTACGAGCAGTACTTC. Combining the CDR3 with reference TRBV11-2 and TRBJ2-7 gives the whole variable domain EAGVAQSPRYKIIEKRQSVAFWCNPISGHATLYWYQQILGQGPKLLIQFQNNGVVDDSQLPKDRFSAERLKGVDSTLKIQPAKLEDSAVYLCASSNRIVYEQYFGPGTRLTVT.

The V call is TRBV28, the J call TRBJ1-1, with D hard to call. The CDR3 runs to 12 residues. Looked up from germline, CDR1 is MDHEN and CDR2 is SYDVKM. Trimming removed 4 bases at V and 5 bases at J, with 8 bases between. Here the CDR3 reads CASSSLGTEAFF. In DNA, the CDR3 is TGTGCCAGCAGTTCGTTGGGGACTGAAGCTTTCTTT.

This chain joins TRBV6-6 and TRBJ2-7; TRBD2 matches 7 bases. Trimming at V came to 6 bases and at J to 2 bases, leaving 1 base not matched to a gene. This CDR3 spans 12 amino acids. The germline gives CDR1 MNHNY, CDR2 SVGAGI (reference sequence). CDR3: CASRAGAYEQYF. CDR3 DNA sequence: TGTGCCAGCAGGGCGGGGGCCTACGAGCAGTACTTC.

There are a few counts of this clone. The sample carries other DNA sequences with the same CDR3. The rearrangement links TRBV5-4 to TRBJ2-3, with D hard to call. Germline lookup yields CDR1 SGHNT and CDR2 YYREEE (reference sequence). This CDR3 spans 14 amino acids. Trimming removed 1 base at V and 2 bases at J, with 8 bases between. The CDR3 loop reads CASSLSGSTDTQYF. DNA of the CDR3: TGTGCCAGCAGCTTGTCCGGATCCACAGATACGCAGTATTTT.

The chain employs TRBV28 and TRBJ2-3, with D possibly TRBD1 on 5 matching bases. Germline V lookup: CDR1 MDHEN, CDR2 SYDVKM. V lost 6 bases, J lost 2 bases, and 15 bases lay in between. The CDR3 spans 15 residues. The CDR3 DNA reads TGTGCCAGCAGCCCCTTCAGACAGCTCACAGATACGCAGTATTTT. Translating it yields CASSPFRQLTDTQYF. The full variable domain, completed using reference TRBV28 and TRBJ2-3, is DVKVTQSSRYLVKRTGEKVFLECVQDMDHENMFWYRQDPGLGLRLIYFSYDVKMKEKGDIPEGYSVSREKKERFSLILESASTNQTSMYLCASSPFRQLTDTQYFGPGTRLTVL.

CDR3 nucleotide sequence: TGTGCCAGCAGCTTAGATGGGGGGGGACGTTCGGCTTTCTTT. Its protein is CASSLDGGGRSAFF. This chain uses TRBV11-2 with TRBJ1-1, with a possible D match to TRBD1 (5 bases). Deletions cut 0 bases from V and 11 bases from J, with 16 bases between. Germline-derived CDR1 and CDR2 are SGHAT and FQNNGV. This CDR3 comprises 14 residues.

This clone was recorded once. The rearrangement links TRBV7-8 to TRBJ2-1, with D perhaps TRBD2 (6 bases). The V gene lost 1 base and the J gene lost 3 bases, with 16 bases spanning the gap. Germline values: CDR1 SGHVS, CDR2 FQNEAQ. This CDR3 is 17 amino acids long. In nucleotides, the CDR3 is TGTGCCAGCAGCTTAGTGGGCTGGCGGGGATACTACAATGAGCAGTTCTTC. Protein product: CASSLVGWRGYYNEQFF.

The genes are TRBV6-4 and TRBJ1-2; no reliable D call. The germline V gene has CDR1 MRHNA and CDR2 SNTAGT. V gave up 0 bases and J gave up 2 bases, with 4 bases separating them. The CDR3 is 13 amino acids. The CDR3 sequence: CASSDSGNYGYTF. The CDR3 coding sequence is TGTGCCAGCAGTGACTCCGGGAACTATGGCTACACCTTC.

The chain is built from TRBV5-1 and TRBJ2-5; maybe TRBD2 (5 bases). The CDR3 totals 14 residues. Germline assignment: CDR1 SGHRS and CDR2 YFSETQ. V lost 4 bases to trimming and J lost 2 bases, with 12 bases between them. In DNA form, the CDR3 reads TGCGCCAGCAGCCCGGGGAAGCTACAAGAGACCCAGTACTTC. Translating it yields CASSPGKLQETQYF.

The CDR3 DNA reads as TGTGCCAGCAGTGAAGCGACGGGGGGCCCAGATACGCAGTATTTT. The encoded protein is CASSEATGGPDTQYF. The V call is TRBV6-1, the J call TRBJ2-3; weak D call: TRBD2 (7 bases). Trimming left V 0 bases short and J 4 bases short, with 11 bases between. Germline values: CDR1 MNHNS, CDR2 SASEGT. The CDR3 length is 15 residues.